One sample yielded the 19 T cell receptor beta chains listed below, sequenced in a study of technical replicates of blood from a handful of donors. Assay used: immunoSEQ multiplex PCR; TCRdb lists only in-frame clones, some missing. The sample includes about 70,000 clones, 80% to 95% of them seen just once. Input material: T cells isolated from PBMCs. These receptor sequences come from a human donor in good health.

The chain has TRBV6-5 and TRBJ1-5; tentative D call: TRBD1 (5 bases). The CDR3 runs 14 residues. Germline loops: CDR1 MNHEY, CDR2 SVGAGI. The ends were cut back, 6 bases at V and 0 bases at J, with 9 bases in the middle. The CDR3 reads CASRGPLSNQPQHF. CDR3 bases: TGTGCCAGCAGGGGGCCGCTTAGCAATCAGCCCCAGCATTTT.

The chain links TRBV4-2 to TRBJ2-5; D is possibly TRBD1 (6 bases). Between the trimmed V and J ends, which lost 3 bases and 14 bases, there was a span of 16 bases. The CDR3 spans 12 residues. The germline CDR1 and CDR2 sequences are LGHNA and YNFKEQ. In DNA, the CDR3 is TGTGCCAGCAGCCAGGGGACAACCCTGCCTTACTTC. Encoded protein: CASSQGTTLPYF.

V gene TRBV6-1 combines with J gene TRBJ2-5, with a tentative D call TRBD2 (6 bases). This CDR3 is 13 amino acids long. The ends were cut back, 7 bases at V and 2 bases at J, with 11 bases in the middle. Germline V lookup: CDR1 MNHNS, CDR2 SASEGT. The CDR3 sequence: CASKLAVQETQYF. CDR3 sequence (DNA): TGTGCCAGCAAATTAGCGGTTCAAGAGACCCAGTACTTC.

This chain links TRBV6-6 with TRBJ1-2, with a weak D call TRBD1 (6 bases). CDR1 is MNHNY and CDR2 is SVGAGI in the germline V gene (reference sequence). V lost 7 bases to trimming and J lost 4 bases, with 13 bases between them. The CDR3 spans 13 residues. The DNA for the CDR3 is TGTGCCAGCACCTTCGGGACATTCTATGGCTACACCTTC. Encoded protein: CASTFGTFYGYTF.

Regarding this clone: This sample also contains other DNA sequences that code for the same CDR3. The chain couples TRBV4-1 to TRBJ2-7; 12 bases map to TRBD2. The CDR3 loop spans 17 amino acids. The germline V gene encodes CDR1 MGHRA and CDR2 YSYEKL. J gave up 0 bases and V 5 bases, and 8 bases lay outside the gene matches. In DNA, the CDR3 is TGCGCCAGCAGCTCTCGGACTAGCGGGACACTCTCCTACGAGCAGTACTTC. This sequence encodes CASSSRTSGTLSYEQYF.

The rearrangement links TRBV29-1 to TRBJ2-7; D unresolved. Deletions cut 0 bases from V and 6 bases from J, with 15 bases between. The germline CDR1 and CDR2 sequences are SQVTM and ANQGSEA. The CDR3 extends over 14 amino acids. CDR3 loop: CSVEDGLGSSEQYF. The CDR3 DNA follows: TGCAGCGTTGAAGATGGTCTAGGTTCATCCGAGCAGTACTTC.

The gene calls are TRBV27 and TRBJ1-2; TRBD1 matches 7 bases. CDR3 length: 16 amino acids. Germline assignment: CDR1 MNHEY and CDR2 SMNVEV (reference sequence). V dropped 3 bases and J dropped 4; count of bases not matched to a gene: 11. The CDR3 reads CASSFWRDREVYGYTF. CDR3 in DNA: TGTGCCAGCAGTTTTTGGAGGGACAGAGAAGTCTATGGCTACACCTTC.

The chain is built from TRBV19 and TRBJ2-7; 7 bases are shared with TRBD1. The CDR3 spans 13 residues. The germline CDR1 and CDR2 sequences are LNHDA and SQIVND (reference sequence). After removal of 3 bases from V and 5 bases from J, the junction contained 4 bases not matched to a gene. CDR3 amino acids: CASSMGTVNEQYF. CDR3 coding DNA: TGTGCCAGTAGTATGGGGACAGTTAACGAGCAGTACTTC.

This clone was observed once. The rearrangement links TRBV15 to TRBJ2-7; D is ambiguous. V gave up 0 bases and J gave up 5 bases, with 5 bases separating them. The germline V gene has CDR1 LNHNV and CDR2 YYDKDF (reference sequence). This CDR3 is 12 amino acids long. The CDR3 nucleotides are TGTGCCACCAGCAGAGACGAGGACGAGCAGTACTTC. It codes for CATSRDEDEQYF.

The chain recombines TRBV11-2 with TRBJ1-2; a weak D match, TRBD1 (6 bases). This CDR3 is built from 17 residues. Germline loops: CDR1 SGHAT, CDR2 FQNNGV. Between the trimmed V and J ends, which lost 1 base and 5 bases, there was a span of 20 bases. The CDR3 here is CASSLGGRGRGEYGYTF. DNA of the CDR3: TGTGCCAGCAGCTTAGGGGGGAGGGGCAGGGGAGAATATGGCTACACCTTC.

This rearrangement joins TRBV5-4 to TRBJ2-3; 8 bases match TRBD2. Germline V lookup: CDR1 SGHNT, CDR2 YYREEE (reference sequence). V trimming: 1 base; J trimming: 3 bases; junction bases outside the gene matches: 4. The CDR3 is 15 residues long. The CDR3 reads CASSLSGSITDTQYF. CDR3 DNA sequence: TGTGCCAGCAGCTTGAGCGGGAGTATAACAGATACGCAGTATTTT.

A word on this clone: The junction differs from germline at one of its ends, possibly a read error. This sequence joins TRBV7-7 and TRBJ2-5; 7 nucleotides agree with TRBD1. The V gene's germline CDR1 is SSHAT and CDR2 FNYEAQ (reference sequence). The CDR3 loop spans 13 amino acids. Written as DNA, the CDR3 is TGTGCTAGCAGCCAGGACAGGCAAGAGACCCAGTACTTC. It is translated as CASSQDRQETQYF.

The chain couples TRBV11-3 to TRBJ2-1, with 7 bases lining up with TRBD1. Germline assignment: CDR1 SGHNT and CDR2 YENEEA. V was clipped by 4 bases and J by 7 bases; unmatched bases: 10. This CDR3 has 15 residues. CDR3 nucleotide sequence: TGTGCCAGCAGCTCCCAAAGATCAGGGGGAAATGAGCAGTTCTTC. Its translation is CASSSQRSGGNEQFF.

This rearrangement joins TRBV5-1 to TRBJ2-1; 8 positions agree with TRBD2. This CDR3 comprises 15 residues. The germline V gene encodes CDR1 SGHRS and CDR2 YFSETQ. The ends lost 2 bases at V and 0 bases at J; junction bases unmatched: 1. CDR3 loop: CASSLSGSSYNEQFF. The CDR3 DNA is TGCGCCAGCAGCTTAAGCGGGAGCTCCTACAATGAGCAGTTCTTC.

This clone came up once. V and J are TRBV9 and TRBJ1-1; a possible D gene is TRBD1 (5 bases). Looked up from germline, CDR1 is SGDLS and CDR2 is YYNGEE. Trimming removed 0 bases from V and 6 bases from J, with 18 bases in between. This CDR3 has 16 amino acids. The CDR3 DNA sequence: TGTGCCAGCAGCGTAGAATCTGGGGGGATGGCCTCTGAAGCTTTCTTT. It encodes CASSVESGGMASEAFF. Based on the CDR3 plus reference TRBV9 and TRBJ1-1, the full variable domain is DSGVTQTPKHLITATGQRVTLRCSPRSGDLSVYWYQQSLDQGLQFLIQYYNGEERAKGNILERFSAQQFPDLHSELNLSSLELGDSALYFCASSVESGGMASEAFFGQGTRLTVV.

The CDR3 loop is CASSAQGVHQPQHF. The CDR3 bases are TGTGCCAGCAGCGCACAGGGGGTCCATCAGCCCCAGCATTTT. V and J are TRBV2 and TRBJ1-5; 8 nucleotides match TRBD1. V lost 6 bases and J lost 5; bases outside the gene matches: 6. The length of the CDR3 is 14 residues. In germline, CDR1 is SNHLY, CDR2 FYNNEI.

The rearrangement links TRBV7-9 to TRBJ1-1; 9 positions agree with TRBD1. Germline trimming cut 3 bases from V and 12 bases from J; bases unmatched to any gene: 8. CDR3 size: 13 residues. Germline CDR1 SEHNR, CDR2 FQNEAQ (reference sequence). This CDR3 is CASSFTPGQGTFF. The CDR3 DNA sequence: TGTGCCAGCAGCTTTACCCCAGGACAGGGGACTTTCTTT.

V is TRBV7-2 and J is TRBJ2-7, with TRBD1 identical over 7 bases. This CDR3 has 12 amino acids. Unmatched junction bases numbered 5, after V lost 5 bases and J lost 7 bases. Germline CDR1 is SGHTA and CDR2 is FQGNSA. CDR3 in DNA: TGTGCCAGCAGCCCAGGGGGTTGGGAGCAGTACTTC. Translating gives CASSPGGWEQYF. Supplemented by reference TRBV7-2 and TRBJ2-7, the full variable domain reads GAGVSQSPSNKVTEKGKDVELRCDPISGHTALYWYRQSLGQGLEFLIYFQGNSAPDKSGLPSDRFSAERTGGSVSTLTIQRTQQEDSAVYLCASSPGGWEQYFGPGTRLTVT.

This chain links TRBV27 with TRBJ2-1, with 8 positions matching TRBD2. The CDR3 has 16 amino acids. V was clipped by 6 bases and J by 10 bases; unmatched bases: 17. The germline V gene has CDR1 MNHEY and CDR2 SMNVEV (reference sequence). The CDR3 loop reads CASSLSPAGAVWEQFF. CDR3 DNA sequence: TGTGCCAGCAGCCTCTCTCCAGCGGGAGCGGTTTGGGAGCAGTTCTTC.